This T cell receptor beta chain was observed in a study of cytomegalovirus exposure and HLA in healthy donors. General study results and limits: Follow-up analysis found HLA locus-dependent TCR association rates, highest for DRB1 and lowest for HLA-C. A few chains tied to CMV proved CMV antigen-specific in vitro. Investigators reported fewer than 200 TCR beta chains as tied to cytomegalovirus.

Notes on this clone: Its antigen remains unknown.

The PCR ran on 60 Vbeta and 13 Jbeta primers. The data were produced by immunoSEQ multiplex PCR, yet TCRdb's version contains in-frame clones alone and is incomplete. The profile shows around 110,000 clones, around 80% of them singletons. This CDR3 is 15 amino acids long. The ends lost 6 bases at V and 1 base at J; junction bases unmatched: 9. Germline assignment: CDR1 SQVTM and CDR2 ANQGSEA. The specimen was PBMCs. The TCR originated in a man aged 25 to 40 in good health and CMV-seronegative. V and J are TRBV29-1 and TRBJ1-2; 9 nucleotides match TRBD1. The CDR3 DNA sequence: TGCAGCGTCGCCGGACAGGGGACCTTTAACTATGGCTACACCTTC. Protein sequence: CSVAGQGTFNYGYTF.